This T cell receptor beta chain came from a study of blood T cell repertoires in COVID-19. Germline CDR1 reads MNHEY; CDR2 reads SVGAGI. Trimming pared 6 bases from V and 3 bases from J, leaving 17 bases between. The CDR3 runs 15 residues. The method was immunoSEQ multiplex PCR; TCRdb's version includes in-frame clones alone and lacks a portion of them. The repertoire holds around 470,000 clones, with roughly nine tenths as singletons. The receptor was isolated from a man between 18 and 35 years old with COVID-19, enrolled during active disease. The J gene is TRBJ1-1, the V gene TRBV6-5; maybe TRBD1 (6 bases). Specimen: peripheral blood. The CDR3 sequence: CASSTSTGPDTEAFF. The DNA of the CDR3 is TGTGCCAGCAGCACCTCGACAGGTCCGGACACTGAAGCTTTCTTT.